These 30 T cell receptor beta chains came from one sample sequenced in a study of cytomegalovirus exposure and HLA in healthy donors. The PCR had 60 Vbeta and 13 Jbeta primers. The table came from immunoSEQ multiplex PCR; TCRdb's copy has only in-frame clones and leaves some out. The sample records about 160,000 clones, around nine tenths being singletons. The source material was PBMCs. These receptors were obtained from a woman aged 25 to 45 in good health and CMV-seronegative.

This clone has a single count. This chain connects TRBV10-1 to TRBJ2-7; maybe TRBD1 (6 bases). The CDR3 is 12 residues long. Germline V gene data show CDR1 as WNHNN and CDR2 as SYGVQD (reference sequence). Trimming removed 5 bases from V and 3 bases from J, with 8 bases in between. The CDR3 DNA sequence: TGCGCCAGCAGTTCACAGGGCTACGAGCAGTACTTC. Its translation is CASSSQGYEQYF.

This chain connects TRBV27 to TRBJ2-3; 8 bases are a match to TRBD1. The V gene end was trimmed by 5 bases and the J gene end by 6 bases; junction bases not matched to a gene: 13. The CDR3 extends over 16 amino acids. Per the germline V gene, CDR1 is MNHEY and CDR2 is SMNVEV (reference sequence). CDR3 DNA: TGTGCCAGCAGTCCTTTACCCGGGACAGGTTCTGATACGCAGTATTTT. Translating gives CASSPLPGTGSDTQYF.

This sequence joins TRBV6-5 and TRBJ2-5; TRBD1 matches 12 bases. Losses at the gene ends were 2 bases for V and 5 bases for J; bases not matched to a gene: 3. Germline lookup yields CDR1 MNHEY and CDR2 SVGAGI. The CDR3 consists of 15 residues. The DNA of the CDR3 is TGTGCCAGCAGTTACGGGACAGGGGGCTTGGAGACCCAGTACTTC. Encoded protein: CASSYGTGGLETQYF.

The chain joins TRBV11-2 to TRBJ1-5; D remains unclear. Trimming took off 1 base at V and 7 bases at J, with 14 bases between the two ends. The germline gives CDR1 SGHAT, CDR2 FQNNGV. The CDR3 contains 15 residues. The CDR3 loop is CASSLGGHPGQPQHF. As DNA, the CDR3 is TGTGCCAGCAGCTTAGGAGGTCACCCCGGGCAGCCCCAGCATTTT.

CDR3 bases: TGTGCCAGCAGCACCGGGACAGGGGACCAAGAGACCCAGTACTTC. It specifies CASSTGTGDQETQYF. The V gene is TRBV5-8, the J gene TRBJ2-5; 10 bases line up with TRBD1. The CDR3 has 15 amino acids. Germline lookup yields CDR1 SGHTS and CDR2 YDEGEE. V trimming: 4 bases; J trimming: 0 bases; junction bases outside the gene matches: 3.

The chain joins TRBV7-2 to TRBJ1-2; tentative D call: TRBD1 (6 bases). V gave up 7 bases and J gave up 1 base, with 22 bases separating them. CDR1 and CDR2 from the germline V gene are SGHTA and FQGNSA. There are 17 residues in the CDR3. For the CDR3, the DNA is TGTGCCAGCAACCCCCCCCGGGCAGGGGCCTTTAACTATGGCTACACCTTC. Its protein is CASNPPRAGAFNYGYTF.

As DNA, the CDR3 is TGCGCCAGCAGCCTCCTGCAGGTGTTCACCGGGGAGCTGTTTTTT. Translated, it gives CASSLLQVFTGELFF. The chain couples TRBV4-1 to TRBJ2-2; no firm D call. The CDR3 covers 15 residues. Between the trimmed V and J ends, which lost 4 bases and 4 bases, there was a span of 13 bases. CDR1 MGHRA and CDR2 YSYEKL come from the germline V gene.

V is TRBV11-2 and J is TRBJ2-1, with a possible D match to TRBD1 (6 bases). Trimming stripped 4 bases from V and 9 bases from J, with 13 bases between. Per the germline V gene, CDR1 is SGHAT and CDR2 is FQNNGV. CDR3 size: 13 residues. In DNA form, the CDR3 reads TGTGCCAGCAGCTCACAGGGCTACTTTGAGCAGTTCTTC. It yields the protein CASSSQGYFEQFF.

The rearrangement links TRBV2 to TRBJ2-1; D not resolved. CDR1 is SNHLY and CDR2 is FYNNEI in the germline V gene. The CDR3 is made up of 14 amino acids. V was shortened by 2 bases and J by 3 bases, with 8 bases between the two germline ends. Here the CDR3 DNA reads TGTGCCAGCAGTGAATTAGATTTCTACAATGAGCAGTTCTTC. This sequence encodes CASSELDFYNEQFF.

The chain uses TRBV6-1 and TRBJ1-2; D remains ambiguous. Trimming shortened V by 2 bases and J by 13 bases, and 14 bases separated the two germline ends. The CDR3 runs 12 residues. CDR1 and CDR2 (germline): MNHNS, SASEGT. The CDR3 is CASSERASRGTF. The CDR3 bases are TGTGCCAGCAGTGAAAGGGCGAGCCGGGGCACCTTC.

For this clone: This same CDR3 is encoded by further DNA sequences in the sample. The chain carries TRBV5-1 and TRBJ2-3; TRBD1 matches at 11 bases. Germline V gene lookup returns CDR1 SGHRS and CDR2 YFSETQ. V shed 0 bases and J 5 bases; nucleotides not matched to a gene: 2. CDR3 length equals 15 residues. DNA for the CDR3: TGCGCCAGCAGCTTGGGGACAGGGGGCGGAGATACGCAGTATTTT. Protein: CASSLGTGGGDTQYF.

Only a few counts were recorded for this clone. This chain uses TRBV5-6 with TRBJ2-1, with 8 bases fitting TRBD2. Germline lookup yields CDR1 SGHDT and CDR2 YYEEEE. J lost 6 bases, V lost 0 bases, and 5 bases had no gene match. CDR3 length: 15 amino acids. CDR3 protein: CASSLAAGAVNEQFF. CDR3 DNA sequence: TGTGCCAGCAGCTTGGCAGCGGGGGCCGTCAATGAGCAGTTCTTC.

This chain links TRBV5-1 with TRBJ2-7; 10 bases map to TRBD1. The CDR3 runs 15 residues. The V gene's germline CDR1 is SGHRS and CDR2 YFSETQ. Losses at the gene ends were 7 bases for V and 5 bases for J; bases not matched to a gene: 12. The CDR3 DNA follows: TGCGCCAGCGGGGCCGGGACAGGGGTCACAGACGAGCAGTACTTC. Translation gives CASGAGTGVTDEQYF. Variable domain in full (rest from reference TRBV5-1 and TRBJ2-7): KAGVTQTPRYLIKTRGQQVTLSCSPISGHRSVSWYQQTPGQGLQFLFEYFSETQRNKGNFPGRFSGRQFSNSRSEMNVSTLELGDSALYLCASGAGTGVTDEQYFGPGTRLTVT.

Regarding this clone: The junction departs from the called germline gene at one end, perhaps through a read error. The chain recombines TRBV7-9 with TRBJ2-7; 8 bases fit TRBD1. The CDR3 extends over 13 amino acids. Germline CDR1 and CDR2: SEHNR and FQNEAQ (reference sequence). The DNA of the CDR3 is TGTTCCAGCAAAGGGACAGGACCCAACGAGCAGTACTTC. Translation gives CSSKGTGPNEQYF.

The chain couples TRBV28 to TRBJ2-5; D gene unclear. CDR3 size: 16 residues. With 0 bases removed from V and 0 bases from J, the gap between germline ends came to 11 bases. CDR1 is MDHEN, CDR2 SYDVKM, per germline. CDR3 coding DNA: TGTGCCAGCAGTTTATGGAGAGGATCGTACCAAGAGACCCAGTACTTC. This sequence encodes CASSLWRGSYQETQYF.

This rearrangement joins TRBV10-3 to TRBJ2-7; perhaps TRBD1 as D (6 bases). This CDR3 has 13 residues. Germline CDR1 and CDR2: ENHRY and SYGVKD. The ends were cut back, 6 bases at V and 6 bases at J, with 15 bases in the middle. The CDR3 coding sequence is TGTGCCATCAGCGACCGGGACATCAGCGAGCAGTACTTC. It is translated as CAISDRDISEQYF.

With respect to this clone: One end of the junction fails to match germline, which may point to a read error. V and J are TRBV6-1 and TRBJ2-7; perhaps TRBD1 as D (6 bases). CDR1 and CDR2 (germline): MNHNS, SASEGT. The CDR3 has 13 residues. The DNA of the CDR3 is TGTGCCAGCAGTGAACAGGGGTGGGCTCGTAGATCGTTC. It specifies CASSEQGWARRSF.

V is TRBV30 and J is TRBJ1-1; TRBD1 might be the D (5 bases). Germline CDR1 is GTSNPN and CDR2 is SVGIG (reference sequence). Deletions cut 0 bases from V and 6 bases from J, with 20 bases between. This CDR3 is 16 amino acids long. The CDR3 region has the DNA TGTGCCTGGAGTGTATTGATTTGGGCGGGGGGGGCTGAAGCTTTCTTT. It encodes CAWSVLIWAGGAEAFF.

The V and J genes are TRBV5-1 and TRBJ2-1, with 9 positions matching TRBD1. Germline-derived CDR1 and CDR2 are SGHRS and YFSETQ. Trimming took 0 bases from V and 0 from J; bases not matched to a gene: 16. The CDR3 is made up of 21 amino acids. In nucleotides, the CDR3 is TGCGCCAGCAGCTTGGCCCGGGACAGGGCCCCTTACTATACCTCCTACAATGAGCAGTTCTTC. Translated: CASSLARDRAPYYTSYNEQFF.

CDR3 sequence reads: CASSQNLESLLEQYF. CDR3 in DNA: TGCGCCAGCAGCCAAAACCTAGAGTCCCTCCTCGAGCAGTACTTC. The rearrangement joins TRBV5-1 to TRBJ2-7; D gene ambiguous. The germline gives CDR1 SGHRS, CDR2 YFSETQ. The germline V and J ends were trimmed by 4 bases and 6 bases, with 20 bases remaining between them. CDR3 length: 15 amino acids.

The chain recombines TRBV4-1 with TRBJ1-3, with TRBD1 matching over 7 bases. CDR1 is MGHRA and CDR2 is YSYEKL in the germline V gene. V shed 3 bases, J shed 4 bases, and the junction held 15 bases outside the gene matches. This CDR3 is 18 amino acids long. In nucleotides, the CDR3 is TGCGCCAGCAGCCAGGCAAGGGGGCCCAGGACGGGAGGAAACACCATATATTTT. This translates into CASSQARGPRTGGNTIYF.

There are a few counts of this clone. The chain employs TRBV4-1 and TRBJ2-3, with D possibly TRBD2 on 6 matching bases. Germline CDR1 reads MGHRA; CDR2 reads YSYEKL. The CDR3 is made up of 15 amino acids. V was trimmed by 1 base and J by 5 bases, leaving 13 bases between them. CDR3 sequence: CASSQVGGVVDTQYF. The CDR3, as DNA: TGCGCCAGCAGCCAAGTTGGAGGGGTGGTAGATACGCAGTATTTT.

The V gene is TRBV7-2, the J gene TRBJ1-2; possible D gene TRBD1, 6 bases. Looked up from germline, CDR1 is SGHTA and CDR2 is FQGNSA. The CDR3 is 16 residues long. The V and J ends lost 2 bases and 1 base respectively, with 14 bases between them. The CDR3 nucleotides read TGTGCCAGCAGCTTATGGGGGACAAGAAATAACTATGGCTACACCTTC. It specifies CASSLWGTRNNYGYTF.

V gene TRBV4-1 combines with J gene TRBJ1-6, with D possibly TRBD1 on 6 matching bases. The CDR3 is 14 amino acids. V was shortened by 4 bases and J by 7 bases, with 11 bases between the two germline ends. CDR1 MGHRA and CDR2 YSYEKL come from the germline V gene. As DNA, the CDR3 is TGCGCCAGCAGCCTAGGGGGGGTGAATTCACCCCTCCACTTT. Amino acid sequence: CASSLGGVNSPLHF.

The chain has TRBV19 and TRBJ2-3, with 9 bases fitting TRBD1. This CDR3 region has 15 residues. V lost 3 bases and J lost 4; bases outside the gene matches: 5. In germline, CDR1 is LNHDA, CDR2 SQIVND (reference sequence). The CDR3 region is CASSISGTGPDTQYF. The CDR3 region has the DNA TGTGCCAGTAGTATTTCCGGGACAGGGCCAGATACGCAGTATTTT.

This chain links TRBV29-1 with TRBJ2-7; a weak D match, TRBD2 (5 bases). The V gene's germline CDR1 is SQVTM and CDR2 ANQGSEA. This CDR3 spans 10 amino acids. The germline V and J ends were trimmed by 5 bases and 6 bases, with 8 bases remaining between them. This chain's CDR3 is CSVLAPEQYF. The CDR3 bases are TGCAGCGTTCTAGCTCCCGAGCAGTACTTC.

V and J are TRBV5-1 and TRBJ2-5; perhaps TRBD2 as D (7 bases). Germline CDR1 and CDR2: SGHRS and YFSETQ. The V gene lost 2 bases and the J gene lost 5 bases, with 13 bases spanning the gap. This CDR3 has 14 amino acids. DNA of the CDR3: TGCGCCAGCAGCTTAGGGGGGGCTTGGGAGACCCAGTACTTC. Translation gives CASSLGGAWETQYF.

The V gene is TRBV4-3, the J gene TRBJ2-2, with D perhaps TRBD2 (6 bases). CDR3 length: 16 residues. V was pared by 0 bases and J by 2 bases, with 10 bases between. Germline lookup yields CDR1 LGHNA and CDR2 YSLEER. The CDR3 DNA reads TGCGCCAGCAGCCAAGATTACGGGGGAAACACCGGGGAGCTGTTTTTT. This sequence encodes CASSQDYGGNTGELFF.

The V gene is TRBV5-1, the J gene TRBJ2-1; TRBD2 might be the D (6 bases). Trimming took off 0 bases at V and 9 bases at J, with 16 bases between the two ends. This CDR3 is built from 15 residues. Germline lookup yields CDR1 SGHRS and CDR2 YFSETQ. The CDR3 coding sequence is TGCGCCAGCAGCTTGGATGTGGGAGGCCTAAGTGAGCAGTTCTTC. It encodes CASSLDVGGLSEQFF.

Here the CDR3 reads CASSPRLSEQYF. The CDR3 nucleotides read TGTGCCAGCAGTCCGAGATTATCCGAGCAGTACTTC. The rearrangement uses TRBV7-2 and TRBJ2-7; D is unresolved. Germline V gives CDR1 SGHTA, CDR2 FQGNSA. Trimming cost V 6 bases and J 6 bases, with 12 bases left between them. The CDR3 loop spans 12 amino acids.